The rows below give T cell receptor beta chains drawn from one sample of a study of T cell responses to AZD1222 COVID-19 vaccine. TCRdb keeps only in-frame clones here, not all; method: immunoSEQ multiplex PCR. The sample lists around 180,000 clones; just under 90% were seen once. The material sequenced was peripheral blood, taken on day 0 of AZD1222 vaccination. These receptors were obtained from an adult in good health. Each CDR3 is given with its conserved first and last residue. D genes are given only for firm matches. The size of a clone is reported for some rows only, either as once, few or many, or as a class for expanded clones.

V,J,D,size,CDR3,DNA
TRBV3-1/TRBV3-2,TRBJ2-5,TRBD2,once,CASSHPVRREGPETQYF,TGTGCCAGCAGCCACCCAGTGCGGCGGGAGGGCCCGGAGACCCAGTACTTC
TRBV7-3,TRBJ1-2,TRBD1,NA,CASSQDRLGYGYTF,TGTGCCAGCAGCCAGGACAGGTTGGGGTATGGCTACACCTTC
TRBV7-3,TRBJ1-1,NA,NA,CASRTGPNTEAFF,TGTGCCAGCAGAACAGGTCCTAACACTGAAGCTTTCTTT
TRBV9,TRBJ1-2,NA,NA,CASSVLYGYTF,TGTGCCAGCAGTGTTCTCTATGGCTACACCTTC
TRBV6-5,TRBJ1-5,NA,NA,CASSYSGGDNQPQHF,TGTGCCAGCAGTTACTCTGGGGGAGACAATCAGCCCCAGCATTTT
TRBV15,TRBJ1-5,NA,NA,CATSPGPSSNQPQHF,TGTGCCACCAGCCCGGGACCAAGTAGCAATCAGCCCCAGCATTTT
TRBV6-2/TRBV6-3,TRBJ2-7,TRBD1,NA,CASSRGQGLSYEQYF,TGTGCCAGCAGCCGGGGACAGGGGCTCTCCTACGAGCAGTACTTC
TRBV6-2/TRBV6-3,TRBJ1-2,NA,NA,CASSYQGGYTF,TGTGCCAGCAGTTACCAAGGAGGCTACACCTTC
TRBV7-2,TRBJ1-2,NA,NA,CASSFSGERTGYTF,TGTGCCAGCAGCTTTAGTGGCGAGAGAACTGGCTACACCTTC
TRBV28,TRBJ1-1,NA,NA,CASSSLWVNTEAFF,TGTGCCAGCAGTTCCTTGTGGGTTAACACTGAAGCTTTCTTT
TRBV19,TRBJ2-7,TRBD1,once,CAEDRERYEQYF,TGTGCCGAAGACAGGGAGCGCTACGAGCAGTACTTC
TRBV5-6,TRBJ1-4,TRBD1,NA,CASSSGQLATNEKLFF,TGTGCCAGCAGCTCGGGACAGCTCGCAACTAATGAAAAACTGTTTTTT
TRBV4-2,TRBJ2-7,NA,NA,CASSQEGQFYEQYF,TGTGCCAGCAGCCAAGAGGGCCAATTCTACGAGCAGTACTTC
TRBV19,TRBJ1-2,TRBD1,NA,CASSMTGRTPGYTF,TGTGCCAGTAGTATGACAGGGAGGACCCCAGGCTACACCTTC
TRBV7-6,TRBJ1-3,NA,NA,CASSDPPRGNTIYF,TGTGCCAGCAGCGACCCGCCACGGGGAAACACCATATATTTT
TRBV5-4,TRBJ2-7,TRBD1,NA,CASSATTGTGNYEQYF,TGTGCCAGCAGCGCTACGACCGGGACAGGGAACTACGAGCAGTACTTC
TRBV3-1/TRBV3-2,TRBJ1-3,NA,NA,CASSQDTVSGNTIYF,TGTGCCAGCAGCCAAGATACTGTCTCTGGAAACACCATATATTTT
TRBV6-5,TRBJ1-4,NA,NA,CASNGGQNEKLFF,TGTGCCAGCAACGGGGGCCAGAATGAAAAACTGTTTTTT
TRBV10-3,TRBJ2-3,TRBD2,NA,CATSAGGTDTQYF,TGTGCCACCTCAGCGGGGGGCACAGATACGCAGTATTTT
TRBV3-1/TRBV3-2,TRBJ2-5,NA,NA,CASSQVPAGETQYF,TGTGCCAGCAGCCAAGTTCCAGCGGGAGAGACCCAGTACTTC